Below, 21 T cell receptor beta chains from the same sample are listed, as sequenced in a study of T cell responses to AZD1222 COVID-19 vaccine. Using immunoSEQ multiplex PCR, the repertoire was profiled, and TCRdb retains in-frame clones only, with some absent. The profile shows 130,000 to 150,000 clones, 88% of them singletons. The sample consisted of peripheral blood, taken on day 0 of AZD1222 vaccination. The source is an adult in good health.

This chain connects TRBV3-1 (or the pseudogene TRBV3-2) to TRBJ1-4, with TRBD1 matching over 7 bases. V lost 7 bases and J lost 0; bases outside the gene matches: 5. Germline CDR1 and CDR2: LGHDT and YNNKEL (reference sequence). The CDR3 runs 15 residues. The CDR3 bases are TGTGCCAGCATGCCCACAGGGGCAACTAATGAAAAACTGTTTTTT. It codes for CASMPTGATNEKLFF.

Regarding this clone: Sequence at one end of the junction differs from germline and may be a read error. The rearrangement joins TRBV4-2 to TRBJ1-2; D ambiguous. This CDR3 is 13 amino acids long. The V gene's germline CDR1 is LGHNA and CDR2 YNFKEQ. In DNA, the CDR3 is TGTGCCAGCAGACAAGAGGGCTATCGTGGCTACACCTTC. It specifies CASRQEGYRGYTF.

The chain has TRBV6-1 and TRBJ1-4, with D tentatively TRBD1 (6 bases). V dropped 2 bases and J dropped 4 bases, with 11 bases sitting between them. CDR1 and CDR2 (germline): MNHNS, SASEGT. There are 15 residues in the CDR3. CDR3 in amino acids: CASSEQGQYNEKLFF. The DNA of the CDR3 is TGTGCCAGCAGTGAACAGGGGCAGTATAATGAAAAACTGTTTTTT.

The genes are TRBV7-9 and TRBJ1-1, with TRBD1 as a possible D gene (6 bases). Germline CDR1 SEHNR, CDR2 FQNEAQ (reference sequence). With 4 bases removed from V and 6 bases from J, the gap between germline ends came to 12 bases. The CDR3 contains 13 residues. In DNA form, the CDR3 reads TGTGCCAGCAGCTCAACAGGGATCTCTGAAGCTTTCTTT. It yields the protein CASSSTGISEAFF. The variable domain in full, with the rest retrieved from reference TRBV7-9 and TRBJ1-1, is DTGVSQNPRHKITKRGQNVTFRCDPISEHNRLYWYRQTLGQGPEFLTYFQNEAQLEKSRLLSDRFSAERPKGSFSTLEIQRTEQGDSAMYLCASSSTGISEAFFGQGTRLTVV.

This sequence joins TRBV10-3 and TRBJ2-3; 10 bases fit TRBD2. V dropped 4 bases and J dropped 2; count of bases not matched to a gene: 6. The length of the CDR3 is 16 residues. CDR1 ENHRY and CDR2 SYGVKD come from the germline V gene. The DNA of the CDR3 is TGTGCCATCAGTGGCCAACTAGCGGGGTTCACAGATACGCAGTATTTT. Encoded protein: CAISGQLAGFTDTQYF.

This clone was recorded only once. The chain uses TRBV24-1 and TRBJ1-1, with 11 bases that match TRBD1. V lost 11 bases, J lost 5 bases, and 6 bases stayed unmatched. This CDR3 is built from 13 residues. The germline V gene has CDR1 KGHDR and CDR2 SFDVKD. The CDR3 here is CASRGQGGTEAFF. CDR3 in DNA: TGTGCCAGCAGGGGACAGGGGGGAACTGAAGCTTTCTTT.

The chain links TRBV18 to TRBJ2-7; 7 bases map to TRBD1. Germline V gives CDR1 KGHSH, CDR2 LQKENI. Trimming cost V 5 bases and J 3 bases; bases outside gene matches: 7. The CDR3 covers 14 residues. In DNA form, the CDR3 reads TGTGCCAGCTCAGGAACGGGACAGAACTACGAGCAGTACTTC. Translated, it gives CASSGTGQNYEQYF.

The J gene is TRBJ1-1, the V gene TRBV29-1; D remains ambiguous. V lost 4 bases and J 3 bases, leaving 9 bases between the germline ends. In germline, CDR1 is SQVTM, CDR2 ANQGSEA. There are 12 residues in the CDR3. DNA of the CDR3: TGCAGCGTTGCTCCGGCTTACACTGAAGCTTTCTTT. Its translation is CSVAPAYTEAFF.

V and J are TRBV24-1 and TRBJ2-3, with 9 bases lining up with TRBD1. Germline CDR1 reads KGHDR; CDR2 reads SFDVKD. J was trimmed by 2 bases and V by 7 bases; bases with no gene match: 3. The CDR3 is 14 amino acids. The CDR3 sequence: CATRGTGYTDTQYF. The DNA for the CDR3 is TGTGCCACCAGGGGGACAGGGTACACAGATACGCAGTATTTT.

The V call is TRBV12-3 or TRBV12-4, the J call TRBJ1-2; D is perhaps TRBD1 (5 bases). V gave up 4 bases and J gave up 7 bases, with 10 bases separating them. The CDR3 extends over 12 amino acids. CDR3 nucleotides: TGTGCCAGCAGTTCCGGGGCCGTTGGCTACACCTTC. This translates into CASSSGAVGYTF.

This chain links TRBV28 with TRBJ1-5; 9 bases are shared with TRBD1. V trimming: 6 bases; J trimming: 6 bases; junction bases outside the gene matches: 9. This CDR3 spans 15 amino acids. Per germline, CDR1 MDHEN and CDR2 SYDVKM. The CDR3 spells CASRALTGGGQPQHF. CDR3 nucleotides: TGTGCCAGCAGGGCCCTCACAGGGGGCGGTCAGCCCCAGCATTTT.

V usage is TRBV11-2 and J usage is TRBJ1-4; D not resolved. Germline CDR1 SGHAT, CDR2 FQNNGV. The CDR3 is 16 residues long. The V end lost 0 bases, the J end lost 0 bases, and 8 bases lay between the germline ends. CDR3 sequence (DNA): TGTGCCAGCAGCTTAGATCTTACTGCAACTAATGAAAAACTGTTTTTT. Translated, it gives CASSLDLTATNEKLFF.

The V and J genes are TRBV6-5 and TRBJ1-1, with 11 bases aligning to TRBD1. The trim removed 7 bases at V and 4 bases at J, leaving 8 bases unmatched. This CDR3 region has 15 residues. CDR1 and CDR2 (germline): MNHEY, SVGAGI. The CDR3 nucleotides are TGTGCCAGCATTCTAGGGGGGACAGGGGGCACTGAAGCTTTCTTT. This translates into CASILGGTGGTEAFF.

The chain links TRBV13 to TRBJ2-3; a weak D match, TRBD2 (6 bases). Germline CDR1 reads PRHDT; CDR2 reads FYEKMQ (reference sequence). CDR3 size: 17 residues. Trimming removed 2 bases at V and 6 bases at J, with 21 bases between. DNA for the CDR3: TGTGCCAGCAGCTTACAGACAGCAGGACTATCGGGGGATACGCAGTATTTT. It encodes CASSLQTAGLSGDTQYF. Supplemented by reference TRBV13 and TRBJ2-3, the full variable domain reads AAGVIQSPRHLIKEKRETATLKCYPIPRHDTVYWYQQGPGQDPQFLISFYEKMQSDKGSIPDRFSAQQFSDYHSELNMSSLELGDSALYFCASSLQTAGLSGDTQYFGPGTRLTVL.

This clone was seen once. V usage is TRBV7-8 and J usage is TRBJ1-2; D gene ambiguous. Looked up from germline, CDR1 is SGHVS and CDR2 is FQNEAQ. V was shortened by 5 bases and J by 4 bases, with 8 bases between the two germline ends. There are 12 residues in the CDR3. This chain's CDR3 is CASSLDLYGYTF. In DNA form, the CDR3 reads TGTGCCAGCAGCCTGGACCTCTATGGCTACACCTTC.

V usage is TRBV7-2 and J usage is TRBJ1-2; possibly TRBD1 for D (5 bases). Germline CDR1 SGHTA, CDR2 FQGNSA. The CDR3 spans 13 residues. The V end lost 1 base, the J end lost 8 bases, and 11 bases lay between the germline ends. In nucleotides, the CDR3 is TGTGCCAGCAGCTTAGAAGCGTCAGGGGGCTACACCTTC. Its translation: CASSLEASGGYTF.

The V gene is TRBV3-1 (or the pseudogene TRBV3-2), the J gene TRBJ2-5; no firm D call. Germline values: CDR1 LGHDT, CDR2 YNNKEL (reference sequence). Between the trimmed V and J ends, which lost 1 base and 5 bases, there was a span of 11 bases. This CDR3 comprises 14 residues. The CDR3 region has the DNA TGTGCCAGCAGCCAAGGGGGTATGGAGGAGACCCAGTACTTC. This encodes CASSQGGMEETQYF.

This chain joins TRBV2 and TRBJ1-2; no firm D call. The CDR3 extends over 11 amino acids. Germline CDR1 and CDR2: SNHLY and FYNNEI. The V gene lost 2 bases and the J gene lost 8 bases, with 6 bases spanning the gap. CDR3 sequence reads: CASSERAGYTF. CDR3 coding DNA: TGTGCCAGCAGTGAAAGGGCCGGCTACACCTTC.

The chain is built from TRBV12-3 or TRBV12-4 and TRBJ1-1, with unresolved D. Trimming shortened V by 3 bases and J by 1 base, and 6 bases separated the two germline ends. The CDR3 has 13 residues. In nucleotides, the CDR3 is TGTGCCAGCAGTTTGGAGACGAACACTGAAGCTTTCTTT. As protein: CASSLETNTEAFF.

In regard to this clone: Other DNA variants within this sample encode the same CDR3. The rearrangement joins TRBV28 to TRBJ2-7; no firm D call. The germline V gene has CDR1 MDHEN and CDR2 SYDVKM. This CDR3 is 9 amino acids long. With 8 bases removed from V and 4 bases from J, the gap between germline ends came to 3 bases. Here the CDR3 DNA reads TGTGCCAGCGGTTACGAGCAGTACTTC. Translating gives CASGYEQYF.

This clone was found once. V usage is TRBV9 and J usage is TRBJ2-1; D unresolved. V lost 2 bases and J 1 base, leaving 7 bases between the germline ends. Germline V lookup: CDR1 SGDLS, CDR2 YYNGEE. The CDR3 has 14 amino acids. The CDR3 here is CASSVWGSYNEQFF. CDR3 coding DNA: TGTGCCAGCAGCGTTTGGGGTTCCTACAATGAGCAGTTCTTC.